This T cell receptor (beta chain) is drawn from a study of blood T cells in healthy people across ages. This clonotype was observed a handful of times. Its target is unknown. Each donor had 9 to 10 milliliters of peripheral blood drawn. Total RNA extraction produced at least 5.5 micrograms (per sample) for the study. A sample-barcoded 5' primer and a J-beta primer mix were used in a second PCR of about 7 to 12 cycles. Each CDR3 protein is one row after TCRdb ran MiXCR on the 5' RACE reads. This sample yields approximately 1.5 million distinct CDR3 sequences, of which about 32% are seen a single time; 10% to 12% belongs to the top ten. Germline V gene data show CDR1 as SGHRS and CDR2 as YFSETQ. CDR3 length: 16 amino acids. After removal of 4 bases from V and 3 bases from J, the junction contained 10 bases not matched to a gene. The study's findings and limits: Naive CD4+ cell counts and diversity both ran higher in long-lived than in aged donors.

This clonotype originated in a woman aged 25 to 39 in good health. J is TRBJ1-5 and V is TRBV5-1, with TRBD1 identical over 7 bases. The sample was blood. The CDR3 DNA follows: TGCGCCAGCAGCCCGGTGGGGGGACAGTCCAATCAGCCCCAGCATTTT. Translated, it gives CASSPVGGQSNQPQHF.